The next 25 T cell receptor beta chains were all read from a single sample in a study of long-term antiretroviral therapy in people with HIV. The assay used was immunoSEQ (version v3.0), run at survey level. TCRdb keeps only in-frame clones here, not all; method: immunoSEQ multiplex PCR. The sample holds more than 30,000 clones; 83% are singletons and the top ten take 7.9%. Specimen: unsorted PBMCs, collected 0.4 years before starting antiretroviral therapy. These receptor sequences come from a man younger than 35 with HIV.

In this sample, this clone turned up once. The V and J genes are TRBV10-3 and TRBJ2-3; TRBD2 matches 8 bases. The germline CDR1 and CDR2 sequences are ENHRY and SYGVKD. The CDR3 has 16 residues. The trim removed 3 bases at V and 0 bases at J, leaving 5 bases unmatched. The CDR3 region is CAISDRAGGSTDTQYF. Here the CDR3 DNA reads TGTGCCATCAGTGATCGGGCGGGGGGTAGCACAGATACGCAGTATTTT.

The rearrangement joins TRBV7-9 to TRBJ2-6; D is possibly TRBD2 (5 bases). Per the germline V gene, CDR1 is SEHNR and CDR2 is FQNEAQ (reference sequence). V lost 5 bases and J 3 bases, leaving 20 bases between the germline ends. The CDR3 is 18 amino acids. CDR3 residues: CASSAGDYLVGGANVLTF. The CDR3 nucleotides are TGTGCCAGCAGCGCCGGAGACTACCTCGTTGGTGGGGCCAACGTCCTGACTTTC. Full variable domain (remainder filled in from reference TRBV7-9 and TRBJ2-6): DTGVSQNPRHKITKRGQNVTFRCDPISEHNRLYWYRQTLGQGPEFLTYFQNEAQLEKSRLLSDRFSAERPKGSFSTLEIQRTEQGDSAMYLCASSAGDYLVGGANVLTFGAGSRLTVL.

The chain carries TRBV2 and TRBJ2-5; 8 nucleotides line up with TRBD2. The germline V gene encodes CDR1 SNHLY and CDR2 FYNNEI. The length of the CDR3 is 13 residues. The trim removed 7 bases at V and 6 bases at J, leaving 7 bases unmatched. CDR3 sequence (DNA): TGTGCCAGCATCCCGGGGGGGCAAAAGACCCAGTACTTC. It codes for CASIPGGQKTQYF. The full variable domain, with the rest looked up from reference TRBV2 and TRBJ2-5, is EPEVTQTPSHQVTQMGQEVILRCVPISNHLYFYWYRQILGQKVEFLVSFYNNEISEKSEIFDDQFSVERPDGSNFTLKIRSTKLEDSAMYFCASIPGGQKTQYFGPGTRLLVL.

The rearrangement joins TRBV15 to TRBJ1-2; TRBD1 matches at 9 bases. V trimming: 4 bases; J trimming: 5 bases; junction bases outside the gene matches: 17. Germline V gene sequence: CDR1 LNHNV, CDR2 YYDKDF (reference sequence). There are 18 residues in the CDR3. The CDR3 DNA reads as TGTGCCACCAGCAAGGACCCGGGGAGGACAGGGGCTTCGTATGGCTACACCTTC. Its protein is CATSKDPGRTGASYGYTF. Variable domain in full (rest from reference TRBV15 and TRBJ1-2): DAMVIQNPRYQVTQFGKPVTLSCSQTLNHNVMYWYQQKSSQAPKLLFHYYDKDFNNEADTPDNFQSRRPNTSFCFLDIRSPGLGDTAMYLCATSKDPGRTGASYGYTFGSGTRLTVV.

To note about this clone: Distinct nucleotide sequences in the sample also encode this CDR3. The V gene is TRBV28, the J gene TRBJ1-5; D is unresolved. This CDR3 comprises 14 residues. V was clipped by 5 bases and J by 1 base, with 9 bases between them. Germline CDR1 is MDHEN and CDR2 is SYDVKM. In nucleotides, the CDR3 is TGTGCCAGCAGTCCCCCCTCCAGCAATCAGCCCCAGCATTTT. It is translated as CASSPPSSNQPQHF. The full variable domain, with the rest looked up from reference TRBV28 and TRBJ1-5, is DVKVTQSSRYLVKRTGEKVFLECVQDMDHENMFWYRQDPGLGLRLIYFSYDVKMKEKGDIPEGYSVSREKKERFSLILESASTNQTSMYLCASSPPSSNQPQHFGDGTRLSIL.

The V gene is TRBV7-2, the J gene TRBJ2-7; the D gene is possibly TRBD2 (6 bases). The germline CDR1 and CDR2 sequences are SGHTA and FQGNSA. V gave up 0 bases and J gave up 3 bases, with 6 bases separating them. This CDR3 comprises 13 residues. Here the CDR3 DNA reads TGTGCCAGCAGCTTAGCCGGGAGCTACGAGCAGTACTTC. It specifies CASSLAGSYEQYF.

The chain combines TRBV4-2 with TRBJ1-2, with D perhaps matching TRBD1 (6 bases). V shed 1 base and J shed 2 bases, with 14 bases lying between them. The CDR3 spans 16 residues. The V gene's germline CDR1 is LGHNA and CDR2 YNFKEQ. CDR3 coding DNA: TGTGCCAGCAGCCAAGCCATGGGGGCAGGGAACTATGGCTACACCTTC. It translates to CASSQAMGAGNYGYTF.

This sequence joins TRBV7-8 and TRBJ2-4; D uncertain. CDR1 SGHVS and CDR2 FQNEAQ come from the germline V gene. CDR3 length: 12 amino acids. With 5 bases removed from V and 8 bases from J, the gap between germline ends came to 10 bases. In DNA form, the CDR3 reads TGTGCCAGCAGCCCCCGGTCGGACATTCAGTACTTC. Its translation: CASSPRSDIQYF.

A few counts support this clone. The sample holds other DNA sequences that translate to the same CDR3. The CDR3 loop reads CASSDYEQYF. As DNA, the CDR3 is TGTGCCAGCAGCGACTACGAGCAGTACTTC. V gene TRBV28 combines with J gene TRBJ2-7, with no clear D. The V end was cut by 6 bases, the J end by 3 bases, with 3 bases between. Germline CDR1 reads MDHEN; CDR2 reads SYDVKM. The length of the CDR3 is 10 residues.

The rearrangement uses TRBV5-6 and TRBJ2-4; D is undetermined. The length of the CDR3 is 15 residues. The ends were cut back, 4 bases at V and 1 base at J, with 12 bases in the middle. Germline lookup yields CDR1 SGHDT and CDR2 YYEEEE. CDR3 sequence (DNA): TGTGCCAGCAGCCTAGGGCCGGGTGCCAAAAACATTCAGTACTTC. Amino acid sequence: CASSLGPGAKNIQYF.

The J gene is TRBJ2-7, the V gene TRBV18; TRBD2 matches at 10 bases. Germline values: CDR1 KGHSH, CDR2 LQKENI. The junction had 8 bases not matched to a gene; V was cut back by 5 bases and J by 4 bases. The CDR3 length is 15 residues. The CDR3 DNA follows: TGTGCCAGCTCAGCCGGGACTAGCGTAATTTACGAGCAGTACTTC. Translated: CASSAGTSVIYEQYF.

The rearrangement links TRBV7-2 to TRBJ2-5; D might be TRBD1 (5 bases). Trimming pared 0 bases from V and 5 bases from J, leaving 13 bases between. CDR1 is SGHTA and CDR2 is FQGNSA in the germline V gene. The CDR3 spans 15 residues. The CDR3: CASSLAPARAETQYF. CDR3 in DNA: TGTGCCAGCAGCTTAGCCCCAGCCAGGGCGGAGACCCAGTACTTC.

This chain joins TRBV6-5 and TRBJ1-1; TRBD1 matches at 9 bases. V lost 2 bases and J lost 3; bases outside the gene matches: 4. The CDR3 length is 15 residues. The germline CDR1 and CDR2 sequences are MNHEY and SVGAGI. CDR3 bases: TGTGCCAGCAGTTACAGCGGACAGGGGTACACTGAAGCTTTCTTT. It is translated as CASSYSGQGYTEAFF.

The chain uses TRBV18 and TRBJ2-2, with unresolved D. The CDR3 covers 13 residues. From germline, CDR1 is KGHSH and CDR2 LQKENI. V lost 2 bases, J lost 6 bases, and 7 bases lay in between. The CDR3 reads CASSPSKAGELFF. In DNA form, the CDR3 reads TGTGCCAGCTCACCATCAAAGGCCGGGGAGCTGTTTTTT.

This clone has a single count. This sequence joins TRBV7-9 and TRBJ2-2; D is unclear. CDR3 size: 13 residues. The V and J ends lost 5 bases and 1 base respectively, with 5 bases between them. Looked up from germline, CDR1 is SEHNR and CDR2 is FQNEAQ (reference sequence). The CDR3 is CASSPQNTGELFF. The CDR3 DNA is TGTGCCAGCAGCCCCCAGAACACCGGGGAGCTGTTTTTT.

The rearrangement links TRBV28 to TRBJ1-5; D may be TRBD1 (5 bases). The V and J ends lost 3 bases and 7 bases respectively, with 13 bases between them. This CDR3 is 14 amino acids long. Germline CDR1 is MDHEN and CDR2 is SYDVKM. The CDR3 protein is CASSFQGRGQPQHF. Written as DNA, the CDR3 is TGTGCCAGCAGTTTTCAGGGTCGGGGACAGCCCCAGCATTTT.

The rearrangement links TRBV19 to TRBJ2-2; possibly TRBD1 for D (5 bases). Germline V gene data show CDR1 as LNHDA and CDR2 as SQIVND (reference sequence). The CDR3 has 17 amino acids. The V end was cut by 5 bases, the J end by 7 bases, with 23 bases between. CDR3 protein: CASSRGPQGIWVGELFF. The CDR3 nucleotides are TGTGCCAGTAGTCGAGGACCGCAGGGTATTTGGGTCGGGGAGCTGTTTTTT. The variable domain in full, with the rest retrieved from reference TRBV19 and TRBJ2-2, is DGGITQSPKYLFRKEGQNVTLSCEQNLNHDAMYWYRQDPGQGLRLIYYSQIVNDFQKGDIAEGYSVSREKKESFPLTVTSAQKNPTAFYLCASSRGPQGIWVGELFFGEGSRLTVL.

The rearrangement links TRBV5-8 to TRBJ1-5; possible D gene TRBD1, 5 bases. The length of the CDR3 is 15 residues. V shed 3 bases and J shed 0 bases, with 10 bases lying between them. In germline, CDR1 is SGHTS, CDR2 YDEGEE. The CDR3 sequence: CASSWDVDSNQPQHF. The DNA of the CDR3 is TGTGCCAGCAGCTGGGACGTGGATAGCAATCAGCCCCAGCATTTT.

The chain combines TRBV5-6 with TRBJ2-3, with 7 positions matching TRBD2. This CDR3 has 14 residues. Germline V gene lookup returns CDR1 SGHDT and CDR2 YYEEEE. V shed 2 bases and J 2 bases; nucleotides not matched to a gene: 2. The CDR3 is CASSFLAVTDTQYF. The CDR3 DNA reads TGTGCCAGCAGCTTTCTAGCGGTCACAGATACGCAGTATTTT.

This clone was recorded only once. The gene calls are TRBV9 and TRBJ2-7; D may be TRBD1 or TRBD2 (6 bases each). From germline, CDR1 is SGDLS and CDR2 YYNGEE. Trimming cost V 0 bases and J 2 bases, with 21 bases left between them. The CDR3 consists of 18 residues. The CDR3 here is CASSVAPGAGAGPYEQYF. DNA of the CDR3: TGTGCCAGCAGCGTAGCTCCGGGGGCAGGAGCGGGCCCCTACGAGCAGTACTTC.

This clone has just a few counts. This chain links TRBV7-2 with TRBJ1-5; TRBD1 is a possible D gene (5 bases). Trimming shortened V by 3 bases and J by 7 bases, and 13 bases separated the two germline ends. This CDR3 spans 14 amino acids. Germline V lookup: CDR1 SGHTA, CDR2 FQGNSA. The CDR3 DNA reads as TGTGCCAGCAGCTTTGGGGGGTCCGGCCAGCCCCAGCATTTT. This sequence encodes CASSFGGSGQPQHF.

The chain recombines TRBV11-3 with TRBJ1-1; D may be TRBD1 (6 bases). CDR3 length equals 13 residues. V was trimmed by 2 bases and J by 8 bases, leaving 12 bases between them. CDR1 is SGHNT and CDR2 is YENEEA in the germline V gene. CDR3: CASSLKDRPEAFF. The CDR3 coding sequence is TGTGCCAGCAGCTTAAAAGACAGGCCAGAAGCTTTCTTT.

The chain links TRBV6-6 to TRBJ2-7, with 11 bases lining up with TRBD2. CDR1 MNHNY and CDR2 SVGAGI come from the germline V gene (reference sequence). The V and J ends lost 6 bases and 0 bases, in that order; junction bases with no gene match: 4. This CDR3 comprises 15 residues. The CDR3 region is CASRSGLAGSYEQYF. Here the CDR3 DNA reads TGTGCCAGCAGAAGTGGACTAGCGGGCTCCTACGAGCAGTACTTC.

The rearrangement links TRBV2 to TRBJ2-7; D not certain. Germline CDR1 reads SNHLY; CDR2 reads FYNNEI. The CDR3 totals 12 residues. V shed 2 bases and J shed 5 bases, with 7 bases lying between them. CDR3 coding DNA: TGTGCCAGCAGTGAATATCTGAACGAGCAGTACTTC. Translating it yields CASSEYLNEQYF.

The chain has TRBV29-1 and TRBJ2-5; D gene ambiguous. The CDR3 consists of 13 residues. V dropped 2 bases and J dropped 1 base, with 8 bases sitting between them. Germline-derived CDR1 and CDR2 are SQVTM and ANQGSEA. The CDR3 DNA reads as TGCAGCGTTGAACAAAGGGTCCAAGAGACCCAGTACTTC. Translation gives CSVEQRVQETQYF. Combining the CDR3 with reference TRBV29-1 and TRBJ2-5 gives the whole variable domain SAVISQKPSRDICQRGTSLTIQCQVDSQVTMMFWYRQQPGQSLTLIATANQGSEATYESGFVIDKFPISRPNLTFSTLTVSNMSPEDSSIYLCSVEQRVQETQYFGPGTRLLVL.